This is a list of T cell receptor beta chains from one sample in a study of identifying expanded T cells in peripheral blood. The method was immunoSEQ multiplex PCR; TCRdb's version includes in-frame clones alone and lacks a portion of them. Of around 78,000 clones in the sample, approximately 84% were seen once. The sample consisted of blood. All receptors derive from a person between 18 and 75 years old in good health. Each CDR3 is given with its conserved first and last residue. D genes are given only for firm matches. Clone size is shown for a subset of rows, as once, few, many or a class of expanded clone.

D gene | J gene | V gene | clone size | CDR3 protein | CDR3 DNA
- | TRBJ2-7 | TRBV19 | few | CASSMGRYEQYF | TGTGCCAGTAGTATGGGCCGATACGAGCAGTACTTC
TRBD2 | TRBJ2-1 | TRBV19 | - | CASVSPGLGSEQFF | TGTGCCAGTGTGAGTCCAGGACTAGGATCTGAGCAGTTCTTC
TRBD2 | TRBJ2-1 | TRBV28 | - | CASSLYEGLADNEQFF | TGTGCCAGCAGTTTATACGAGGGACTAGCGGACAATGAGCAGTTCTTC
TRBD2 | TRBJ2-1 | TRBV5-1 | - | CASSSLAGDGNEQFF | TGCGCCAGCAGCTCACTAGCGGGAGACGGCAATGAGCAGTTCTTC
TRBD1 | TRBJ1-1 | TRBV2 | - | CASTQGTVNTEAFF | TGTGCCAGCACCCAGGGGACAGTGAACACTGAAGCTTTCTTT
TRBD1 | TRBJ1-4 | TRBV5-1 | - | CASSTDRGLEKLFF | TGCGCCAGCAGCACGGACAGGGGGCTCGAAAAACTGTTTTTT
- | TRBJ2-7 | TRBV6-5 | - | CASRPPAREEQYF | TGTGCCAGCAGGCCCCCGGCCAGGGAGGAGCAGTACTTC
- | TRBJ1-5 | TRBV19 | - | CASRGGDQPQHF | TGTGCCAGTAGGGGAGGTGATCAGCCCCAGCATTTT
- | TRBJ2-7 | TRBV7-2 | - | CASSAGQTPSGKQYF | TGTGCCAGCAGTGCTGGACAGACCCCGTCCGGGAAGCAGTACTTC
- | TRBJ2-1 | TRBV7-8 | - | CASSLGQSYNEQFF | TGTGCCAGCAGCTTAGGACAGTCCTACAATGAGCAGTTCTTC
TRBD1 | TRBJ1-1 | TRBV30 | - | CAWSPTGDTEAFF | TGTGCCTGGAGTCCGACAGGGGATACTGAAGCTTTCTTT
TRBD2 | TRBJ2-3 | TRBV6-5 | - | CASSYGLGSDTQYF | TGTGCCAGCAGTTATGGACTAGGATCGGATACGCAGTATTTT